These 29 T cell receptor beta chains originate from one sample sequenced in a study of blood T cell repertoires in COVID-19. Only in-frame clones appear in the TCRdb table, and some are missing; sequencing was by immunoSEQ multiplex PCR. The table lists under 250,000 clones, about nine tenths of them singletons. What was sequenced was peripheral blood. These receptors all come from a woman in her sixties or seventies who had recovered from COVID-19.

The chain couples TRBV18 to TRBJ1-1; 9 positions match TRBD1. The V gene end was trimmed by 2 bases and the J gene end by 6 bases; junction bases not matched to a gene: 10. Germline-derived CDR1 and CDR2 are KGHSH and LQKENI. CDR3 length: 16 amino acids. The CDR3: CASSPGTGKDIPEAFF. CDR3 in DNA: TGTGCCAGCTCACCAGGGACAGGGAAGGATATCCCTGAAGCTTTCTTT.

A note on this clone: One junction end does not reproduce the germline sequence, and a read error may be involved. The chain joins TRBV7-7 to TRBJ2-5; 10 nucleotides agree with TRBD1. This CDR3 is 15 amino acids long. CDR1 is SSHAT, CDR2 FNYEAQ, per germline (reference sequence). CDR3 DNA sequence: TGTGCTAGCAGCCGAATGACAGGGGGCGACGAGACCCAGTACTTC. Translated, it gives CASSRMTGGDETQYF.

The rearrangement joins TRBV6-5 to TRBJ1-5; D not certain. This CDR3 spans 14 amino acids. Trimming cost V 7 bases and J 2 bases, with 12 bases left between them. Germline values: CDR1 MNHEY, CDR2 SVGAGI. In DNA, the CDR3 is TGTGCCAGCACCACGGGGAGGGGCAATCAGCCCCAGCATTTT. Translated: CASTTGRGNQPQHF.

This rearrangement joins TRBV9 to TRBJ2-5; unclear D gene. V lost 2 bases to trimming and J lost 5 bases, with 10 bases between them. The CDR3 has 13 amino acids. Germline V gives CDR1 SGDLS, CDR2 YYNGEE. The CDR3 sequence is CASSVRVDETQYF. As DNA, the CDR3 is TGTGCCAGCAGCGTTCGGGTTGACGAGACCCAGTACTTC.

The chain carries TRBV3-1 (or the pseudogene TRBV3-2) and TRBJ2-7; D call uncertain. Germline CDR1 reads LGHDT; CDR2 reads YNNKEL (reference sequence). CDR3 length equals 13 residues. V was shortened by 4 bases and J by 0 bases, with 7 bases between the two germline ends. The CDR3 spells CASSRLSSYEQYF. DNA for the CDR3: TGTGCCAGCAGCCGTCTCAGCTCCTACGAGCAGTACTTC.

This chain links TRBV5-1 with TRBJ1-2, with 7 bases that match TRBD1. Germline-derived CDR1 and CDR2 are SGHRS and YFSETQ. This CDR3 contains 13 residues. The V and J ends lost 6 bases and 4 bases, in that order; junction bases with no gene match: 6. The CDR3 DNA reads TGCGCCAGCACCTTAGACAGGGCCTATGGCTACACCTTC. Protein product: CASTLDRAYGYTF. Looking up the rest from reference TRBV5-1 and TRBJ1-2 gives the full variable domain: KAGVTQTPRYLIKTRGQQVTLSCSPISGHRSVSWYQQTPGQGLQFLFEYFSETQRNKGNFPGRFSGRQFSNSRSEMNVSTLELGDSALYLCASTLDRAYGYTFGSGTRLTVV.

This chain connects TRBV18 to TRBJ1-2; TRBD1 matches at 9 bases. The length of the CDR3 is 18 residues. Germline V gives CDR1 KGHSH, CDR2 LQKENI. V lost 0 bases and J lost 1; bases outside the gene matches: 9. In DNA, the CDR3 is TGTGCCAGCTCACCACCTCAAGGACAGGGGTTCGTTAACTATGGCTACACCTTC. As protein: CASSPPQGQGFVNYGYTF.

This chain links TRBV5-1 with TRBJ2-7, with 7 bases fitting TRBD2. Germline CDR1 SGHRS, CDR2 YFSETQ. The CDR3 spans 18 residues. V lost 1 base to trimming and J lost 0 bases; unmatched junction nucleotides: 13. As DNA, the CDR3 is TGCGCCAGCAGCTTGAGTGGAAGCGGGGCCTTAAGCTCCTACGAGCAGTACTTC. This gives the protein CASSLSGSGALSSYEQYF. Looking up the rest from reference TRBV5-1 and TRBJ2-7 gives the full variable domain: KAGVTQTPRYLIKTRGQQVTLSCSPISGHRSVSWYQQTPGQGLQFLFEYFSETQRNKGNFPGRFSGRQFSNSRSEMNVSTLELGDSALYLCASSLSGSGALSSYEQYFGPGTRLTVT.

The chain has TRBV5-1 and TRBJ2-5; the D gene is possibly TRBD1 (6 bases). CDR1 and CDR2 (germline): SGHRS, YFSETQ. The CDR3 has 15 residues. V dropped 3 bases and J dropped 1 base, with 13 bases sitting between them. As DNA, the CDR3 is TGCGCCAGCAGCTCATCCGGGACAACCCAAGAGACCCAGTACTTC. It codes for CASSSSGTTQETQYF.

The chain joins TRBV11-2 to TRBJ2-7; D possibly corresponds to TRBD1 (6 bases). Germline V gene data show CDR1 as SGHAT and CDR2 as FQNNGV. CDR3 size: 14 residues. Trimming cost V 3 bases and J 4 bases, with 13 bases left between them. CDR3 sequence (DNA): TGTGCCAGCAGCTTCGGGACACGGGGTTACGAGCAGTACTTC. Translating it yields CASSFGTRGYEQYF.

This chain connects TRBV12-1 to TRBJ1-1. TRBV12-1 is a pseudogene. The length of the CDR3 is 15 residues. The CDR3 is CASSGGREKNTEAFF. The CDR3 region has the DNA TGTGCCAGCAGCGGGGGACGGGAGAAGAACACTGAAGCTTTCTTT.

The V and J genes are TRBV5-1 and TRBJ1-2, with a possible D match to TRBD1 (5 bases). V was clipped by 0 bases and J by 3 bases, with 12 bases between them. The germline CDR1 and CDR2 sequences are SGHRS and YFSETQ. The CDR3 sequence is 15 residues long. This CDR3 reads CASSLAGLRDYGYTF. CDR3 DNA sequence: TGCGCCAGCAGCTTGGCGGGACTAAGGGACTATGGCTACACCTTC. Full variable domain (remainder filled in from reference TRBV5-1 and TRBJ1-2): KAGVTQTPRYLIKTRGQQVTLSCSPISGHRSVSWYQQTPGQGLQFLFEYFSETQRNKGNFPGRFSGRQFSNSRSEMNVSTLELGDSALYLCASSLAGLRDYGYTFGSGTRLTVV.

Here the CDR3 DNA reads TGTGCCAGCTCACCACGGGACAGTGGGATTAATTCACCCCTCCACTTT. Protein: CASSPRDSGINSPLHF. The chain combines TRBV18 with TRBJ1-6, with 7 bases fitting TRBD1. The J segment lost 6 bases and the V segment lost 1 base, leaving 6 bases of the junction unmatched. The CDR3 consists of 16 residues. Looked up from germline, CDR1 is KGHSH and CDR2 is LQKENI.

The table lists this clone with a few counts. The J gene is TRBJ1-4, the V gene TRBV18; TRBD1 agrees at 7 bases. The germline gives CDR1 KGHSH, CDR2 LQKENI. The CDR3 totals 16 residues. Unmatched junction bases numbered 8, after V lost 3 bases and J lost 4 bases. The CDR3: CASSPFRQGGNEKLFF. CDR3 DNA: TGTGCCAGCTCACCTTTTCGACAGGGTGGTAATGAAAAACTGTTTTTT. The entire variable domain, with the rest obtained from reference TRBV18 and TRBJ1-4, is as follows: NAGVMQNPRHLVRRRGQEARLRCSPMKGHSHVYWYRQLPEEGLKFMVYLQKENIIDESGMPKERFSAEFPKEGPSILRIQQVVRGDSAAYFCASSPFRQGGNEKLFFGSGTQLSVL.

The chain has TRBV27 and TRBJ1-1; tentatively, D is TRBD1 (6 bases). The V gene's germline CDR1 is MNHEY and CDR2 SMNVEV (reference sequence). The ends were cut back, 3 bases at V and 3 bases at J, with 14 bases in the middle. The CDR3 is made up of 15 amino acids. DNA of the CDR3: TGTGCCAGCAGTTTCGGGAAGGGGGTTTACACTGAAGCTTTCTTT. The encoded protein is CASSFGKGVYTEAFF.

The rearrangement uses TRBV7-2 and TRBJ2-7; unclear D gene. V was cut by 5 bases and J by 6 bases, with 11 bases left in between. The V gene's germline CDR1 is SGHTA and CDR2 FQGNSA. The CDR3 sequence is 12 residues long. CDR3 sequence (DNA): TGTGCCAGCAGCAGAGTGGTATCCGAGCAGTACTTC. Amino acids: CASSRVVSEQYF.

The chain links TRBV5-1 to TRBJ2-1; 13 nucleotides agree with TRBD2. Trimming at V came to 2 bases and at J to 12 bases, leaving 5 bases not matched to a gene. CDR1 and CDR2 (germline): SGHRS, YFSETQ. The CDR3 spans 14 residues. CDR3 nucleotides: TGCGCCAGCAGCTTAATCCGACTAGCGGGGGGGCAGTTCTTC. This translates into CASSLIRLAGGQFF.

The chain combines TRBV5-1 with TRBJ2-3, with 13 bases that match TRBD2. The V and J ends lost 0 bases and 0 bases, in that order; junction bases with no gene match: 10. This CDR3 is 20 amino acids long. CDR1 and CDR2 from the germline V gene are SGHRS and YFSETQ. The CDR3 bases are TGCGCCAGCAGCTTGGGACTAGCGGGGGGACGGAGTGCTAGCACAGATACGCAGTATTTT. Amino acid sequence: CASSLGLAGGRSASTDTQYF.

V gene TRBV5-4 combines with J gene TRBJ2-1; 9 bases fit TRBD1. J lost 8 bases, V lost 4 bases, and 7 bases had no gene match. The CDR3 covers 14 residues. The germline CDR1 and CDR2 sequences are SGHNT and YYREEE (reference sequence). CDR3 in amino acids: CASSRGQGRDEQFF. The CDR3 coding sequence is TGTGCCAGCAGCAGGGGACAGGGTAGGGATGAGCAGTTCTTC.

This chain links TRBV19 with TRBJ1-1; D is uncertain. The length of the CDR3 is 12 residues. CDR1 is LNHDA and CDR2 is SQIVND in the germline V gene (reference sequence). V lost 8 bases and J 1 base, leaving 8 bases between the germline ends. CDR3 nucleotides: TGTGCCAGTGGACGGGGGAACACTGAAGCTTTCTTT. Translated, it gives CASGRGNTEAFF.

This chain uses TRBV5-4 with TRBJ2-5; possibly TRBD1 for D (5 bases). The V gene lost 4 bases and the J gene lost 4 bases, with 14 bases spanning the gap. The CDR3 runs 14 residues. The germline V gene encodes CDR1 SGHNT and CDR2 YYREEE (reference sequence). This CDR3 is CASSRIQGSETQYF. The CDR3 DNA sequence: TGTGCCAGCAGCCGAATCCAGGGATCAGAGACCCAGTACTTC.

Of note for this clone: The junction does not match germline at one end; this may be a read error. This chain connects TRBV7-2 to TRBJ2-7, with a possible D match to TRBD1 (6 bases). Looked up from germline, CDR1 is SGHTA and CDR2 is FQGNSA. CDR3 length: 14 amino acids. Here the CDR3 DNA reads TGTGCCAGCAGAATCGCAGGGGTCTCCCACGAGCAGTACTTC. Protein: CASRIAGVSHEQYF.

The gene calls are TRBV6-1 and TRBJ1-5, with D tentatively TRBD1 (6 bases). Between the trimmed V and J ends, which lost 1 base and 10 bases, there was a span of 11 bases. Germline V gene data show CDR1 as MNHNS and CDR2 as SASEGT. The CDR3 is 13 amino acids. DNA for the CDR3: TGTGCCAGCAGTGAAGATCGGGACAACCCCCAGCATTTT. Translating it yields CASSEDRDNPQHF.

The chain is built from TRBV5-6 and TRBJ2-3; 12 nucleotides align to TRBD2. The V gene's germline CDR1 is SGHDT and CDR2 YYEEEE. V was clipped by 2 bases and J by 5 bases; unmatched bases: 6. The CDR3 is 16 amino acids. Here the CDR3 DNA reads TGTGCCAGCAGCTTCACTAGCGGGGGGTATAGAGATACGCAGTATTTT. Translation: CASSFTSGGYRDTQYF.

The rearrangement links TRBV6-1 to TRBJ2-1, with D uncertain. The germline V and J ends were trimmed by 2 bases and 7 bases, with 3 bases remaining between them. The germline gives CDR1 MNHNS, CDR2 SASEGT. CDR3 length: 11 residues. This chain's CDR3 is CASSELNEQFF. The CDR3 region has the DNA TGTGCCAGCAGTGAACTTAATGAGCAGTTCTTC.

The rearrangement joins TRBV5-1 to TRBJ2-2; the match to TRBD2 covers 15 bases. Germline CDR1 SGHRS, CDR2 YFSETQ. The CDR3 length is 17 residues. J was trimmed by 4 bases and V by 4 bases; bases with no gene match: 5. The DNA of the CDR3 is TGCGCCAGCAGCACAGGACTAGCGGGGGGGCGCACCGGGGAGCTGTTTTTT. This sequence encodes CASSTGLAGGRTGELFF.

The CDR3 loop is CASSPRNQPQHF. The CDR3 DNA reads as TGTGCCAGCAGCCCTAGGAATCAGCCCCAGCATTTT. This chain connects TRBV7-2 to TRBJ1-5, with D unresolved. CDR1 is SGHTA, CDR2 FQGNSA, per germline. There are 12 residues in the CDR3. With 5 bases removed from V and 4 bases from J, the gap between germline ends came to 6 bases.

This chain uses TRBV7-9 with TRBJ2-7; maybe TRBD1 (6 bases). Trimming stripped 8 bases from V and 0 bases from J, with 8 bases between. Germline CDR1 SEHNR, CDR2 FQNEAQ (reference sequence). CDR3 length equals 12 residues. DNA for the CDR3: TGTGCCAGCGGGGACATCTCCTACGAGCAGTACTTC. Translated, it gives CASGDISYEQYF.

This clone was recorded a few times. In DNA form, the CDR3 reads TGTGCCAGCAGCCGTTTCAATCAGCCCCAGCATTTT. As protein: CASSRFNQPQHF. This rearrangement joins TRBV28 to TRBJ1-5, with unresolved D. The germline CDR1 and CDR2 sequences are MDHEN and SYDVKM. The V end lost 6 bases, the J end lost 3 bases, and 6 bases lay between the germline ends. The CDR3 has 12 residues.